Below are 9 T cell receptor beta chains sequenced from a single sample in a study of cytomegalovirus exposure and HLA in healthy donors. PCR was performed using 60 Vbeta and 13 Jbeta primers. TCRdb keeps only in-frame clones here, not all; method: immunoSEQ multiplex PCR. The top ten clones hold roughly 2% of a sample with approximately 190,000 clones, about three quarters of them seen once. Specimen: PBMCs. Every receptor here comes from a woman in her 30s in good health and CMV-seropositive.

This sequence joins TRBV9 and TRBJ1-1, with TRBD1 as a possible D gene (5 bases). This CDR3 comprises 15 residues. The V gene lost 3 bases and the J gene lost 0 bases, with 12 bases spanning the gap. The germline V gene encodes CDR1 SGDLS and CDR2 YYNGEE. The CDR3 nucleotides are TGTGCCAGCAGCGCACAACGGGACTTGAACACTGAAGCTTTCTTT. Translating it yields CASSAQRDLNTEAFF.

This chain links TRBV2 with TRBJ2-3, with unresolved D. Trimming pared 4 bases from V and 0 bases from J, leaving 11 bases between. From germline, CDR1 is SNHLY and CDR2 FYNNEI. CDR3 length: 15 residues. The CDR3 here is CASSASPSSTDTQYF. In nucleotides, the CDR3 is TGTGCCAGCAGTGCGTCCCCGTCTAGCACAGATACGCAGTATTTT.

V and J are TRBV7-9 and TRBJ1-4; 10 bases are a match to TRBD1. J gave up 5 bases and V 0 bases, and 0 bases lay outside the gene matches. From germline, CDR1 is SEHNR and CDR2 FQNEAQ (reference sequence). This CDR3 region has 15 residues. The chain's CDR3 is CASSLAGQGNEKLFF. Here the CDR3 DNA reads TGTGCCAGCAGCTTAGCGGGACAGGGGAATGAAAAACTGTTTTTT.

This sequence joins TRBV30 and TRBJ2-7; tentatively, D is TRBD2 (6 bases). Germline lookup yields CDR1 GTSNPN and CDR2 SVGIG (reference sequence). There are 11 residues in the CDR3. Trimming took 5 bases from V and 4 from J, leaving 9 bases between them. CDR3: CAWAGNYEQYF. DNA for the CDR3: TGTGCCTGGGCGGGGAATTACGAGCAGTACTTC.

This clone was observed a single time. This chain joins TRBV19 and TRBJ1-3; D gene unclear. The V gene lost 3 bases and the J gene lost 4 bases, with 13 bases spanning the gap. Germline V lookup: CDR1 LNHDA, CDR2 SQIVND (reference sequence). The CDR3 spans 15 residues. CDR3 nucleotide sequence: TGTGCCAGTAGTATGGGCCAGGCCAACGGAAACACCATATATTTT. It codes for CASSMGQANGNTIYF.

V gene TRBV27 combines with J gene TRBJ2-1; 7 bases map to TRBD2. The CDR3 sequence is 15 residues long. J lost 0 bases, V lost 6 bases, and 5 bases had no gene match. Germline V gene lookup returns CDR1 MNHEY and CDR2 SMNVEV (reference sequence). The CDR3 nucleotides are TGTGCCAGCAGCTCAAGCGGGACCTCCTACAATGAGCAGTTCTTC. This codes for CASSSSGTSYNEQFF.

The rearrangement links TRBV4-2 to TRBJ2-3; D may be TRBD2 (7 bases). The germline V gene encodes CDR1 LGHNA and CDR2 YNFKEQ. The CDR3 totals 17 residues. Trimming pared 0 bases from V and 4 bases from J, leaving 17 bases between. CDR3 sequence (DNA): TGTGCCAGCAGCCAAGAAGGCGGGGGCTCCCCCCCAGATACGCAGTATTTT. Its protein is CASSQEGGGSPPDTQYF.

This sequence joins TRBV11-3 and TRBJ2-3; 10 bases align to TRBD2. Germline-derived CDR1 and CDR2 are SGHNT and YENEEA. V shed 4 bases, J shed 2 bases, and the junction held 6 bases outside the gene matches. This CDR3 contains 16 residues. This CDR3 reads CASSYRTSGPTDTQYF. The CDR3 region has the DNA TGTGCCAGCAGCTATCGGACTAGCGGCCCCACAGATACGCAGTATTTT.

The chain carries TRBV6-1 and TRBJ2-7; TRBD2 aligns across 14 bases. Per the germline V gene, CDR1 is MNHNS and CDR2 is SASEGT. The CDR3 sequence is 17 residues long. The ends lost 0 bases at V and 10 bases at J; junction bases unmatched: 11. The CDR3, as DNA: TGTGCCAGCAGTGAAGCGCTTCAGATGACTAGCGGGAGGGTTCAGTACTTC. It yields the protein CASSEALQMTSGRVQYF.